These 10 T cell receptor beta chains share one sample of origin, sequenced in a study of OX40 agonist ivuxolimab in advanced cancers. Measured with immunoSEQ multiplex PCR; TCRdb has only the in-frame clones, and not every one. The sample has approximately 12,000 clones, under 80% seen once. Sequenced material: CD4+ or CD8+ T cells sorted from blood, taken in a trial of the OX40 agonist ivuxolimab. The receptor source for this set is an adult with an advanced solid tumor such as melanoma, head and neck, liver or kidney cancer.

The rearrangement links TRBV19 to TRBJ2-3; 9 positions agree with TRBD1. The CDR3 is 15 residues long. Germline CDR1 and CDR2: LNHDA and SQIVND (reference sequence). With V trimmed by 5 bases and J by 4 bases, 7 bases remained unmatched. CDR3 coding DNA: TGTGCCAGTAGTGCAGACAGGGGGAACGCAGATACGCAGTATTTT. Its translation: CASSADRGNADTQYF.

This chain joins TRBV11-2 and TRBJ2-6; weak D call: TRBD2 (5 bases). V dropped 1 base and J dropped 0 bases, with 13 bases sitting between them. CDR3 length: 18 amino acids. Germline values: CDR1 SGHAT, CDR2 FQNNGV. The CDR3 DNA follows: TGTGCCAGCAGCTTAGGAGCAGGACTTAGCTCTGGGGCCAACGTCCTGACTTTC. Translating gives CASSLGAGLSSGANVLTF.

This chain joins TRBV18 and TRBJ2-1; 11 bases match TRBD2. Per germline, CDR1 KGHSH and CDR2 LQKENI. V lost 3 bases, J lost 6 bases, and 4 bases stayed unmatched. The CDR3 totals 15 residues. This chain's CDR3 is CASSPGLAARNEQFF. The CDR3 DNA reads TGTGCCAGCTCACCGGGACTAGCGGCCCGCAATGAGCAGTTCTTC.

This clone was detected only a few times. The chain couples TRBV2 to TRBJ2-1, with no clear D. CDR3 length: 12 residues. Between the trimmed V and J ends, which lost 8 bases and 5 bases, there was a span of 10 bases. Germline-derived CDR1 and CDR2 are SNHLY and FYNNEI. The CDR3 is CASLDTHNEQFF. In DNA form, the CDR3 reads TGTGCCAGCCTCGACACTCACAATGAGCAGTTCTTC.

CDR3 bases: TGTGCCAGTAGTATAGGTCCTAATAAGGGCTACGAGCAGTACTTC. Translation: CASSIGPNKGYEQYF. The chain employs TRBV19 and TRBJ2-7; D call uncertain. The germline CDR1 and CDR2 sequences are LNHDA and SQIVND (reference sequence). The V end was cut by 1 base, the J end by 3 bases, with 13 bases between. This CDR3 contains 15 residues.

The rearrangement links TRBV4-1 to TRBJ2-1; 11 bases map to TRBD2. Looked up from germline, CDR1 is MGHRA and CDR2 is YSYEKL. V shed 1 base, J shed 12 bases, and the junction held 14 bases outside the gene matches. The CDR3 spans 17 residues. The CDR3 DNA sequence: TGCGCCAGCAGCCAAGCCGGGACTAGCGGAAACAACGAGGGGCAGTTCTTC. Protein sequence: CASSQAGTSGNNEGQFF.

CDR3 in DNA: TGTGCCAGCAGTTTTGGTACAGGGCGGCCCTACGAGCAGTACTTC. The encoded protein is CASSFGTGRPYEQYF. V usage is TRBV27 and J usage is TRBJ2-7; a weak D match, TRBD1 (6 bases). Per germline, CDR1 MNHEY and CDR2 SMNVEV (reference sequence). V lost 3 bases, J lost 2 bases, and 14 bases lay in between. The CDR3 is made up of 15 amino acids.

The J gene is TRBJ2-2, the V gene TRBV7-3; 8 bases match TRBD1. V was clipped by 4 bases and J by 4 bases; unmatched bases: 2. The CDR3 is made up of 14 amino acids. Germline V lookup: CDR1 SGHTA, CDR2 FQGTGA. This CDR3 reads CASSSTGGTGELFF. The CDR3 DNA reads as TGTGCCAGCAGCTCTACAGGGGGCACCGGGGAGCTGTTTTTT.

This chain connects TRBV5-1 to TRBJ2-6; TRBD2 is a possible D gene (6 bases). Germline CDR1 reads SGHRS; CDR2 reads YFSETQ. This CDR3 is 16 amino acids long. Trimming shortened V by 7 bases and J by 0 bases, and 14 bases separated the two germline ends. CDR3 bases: TGCGCCAGCCGCCCGCTCGGGGGCTCTGGGGCCAACGTCCTGACTTTC. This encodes CASRPLGGSGANVLTF.

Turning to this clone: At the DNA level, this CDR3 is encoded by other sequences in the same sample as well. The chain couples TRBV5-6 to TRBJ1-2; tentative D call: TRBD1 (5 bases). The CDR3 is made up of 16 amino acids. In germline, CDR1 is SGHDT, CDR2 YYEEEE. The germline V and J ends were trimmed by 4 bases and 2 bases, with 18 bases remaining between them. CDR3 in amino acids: CASSLILVGENYGYTF. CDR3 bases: TGTGCCAGCAGCCTTATCCTAGTGGGGGAAAACTATGGCTACACCTTC. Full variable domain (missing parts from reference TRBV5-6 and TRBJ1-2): DAGVTQSPTHLIKTRGQQVTLRCSPKSGHDTVSWYQQALGQGPQFIFQYYEEEERQRGNFPDRFSGHQFPNYSSELNVNALLLGDSALYLCASSLILVGENYGYTFGSGTRLTVV.